A single sample gave rise to the 10 T cell receptor beta chains below, sequenced in a study of cytomegalovirus exposure and HLA in healthy donors. Clones were sequenced by immunoSEQ multiplex PCR, and TCRdb holds only the in-frame ones, with some missing. The top ten hold roughly 5% of the sample, which has 90,000 to 150,000 clones, approximately 85% seen once. The specimen was PBMCs. Receptor source: a man aged 18-30 years in good health and CMV-seronegative.

DNA for the CDR3: TGTGCCAGCAGCCTATCCCGGGACAGGTACAATGAGCAGTTCTTC. It translates to CASSLSRDRYNEQFF. The chain recombines TRBV5-4 with TRBJ2-1, with 8 bases lining up with TRBD1. The CDR3 sequence is 15 residues long. In germline, CDR1 is SGHNT, CDR2 YYREEE (reference sequence). The V gene end was trimmed by 4 bases and the J gene end by 4 bases; junction bases not matched to a gene: 7.

This clone was counted a few times. This chain connects TRBV7-2 to TRBJ2-6; tentatively, D is TRBD2 (6 bases). Looked up from germline, CDR1 is SGHTA and CDR2 is FQGNSA. V shed 6 bases and J shed 2 bases, with 11 bases lying between them. The CDR3 extends over 15 amino acids. The CDR3: CASRPPGAGANVLTF. The DNA of the CDR3 is TGTGCCAGCAGGCCCCCGGGGGCTGGGGCCAACGTCCTGACTTTC.

The chain joins TRBV18 to TRBJ1-3; 7 nucleotides line up with TRBD1. The germline V gene encodes CDR1 KGHSH and CDR2 LQKENI. V lost 3 bases, J lost 0 bases, and 5 bases stayed unmatched. This CDR3 region has 16 residues. This CDR3 reads CASSPRDRVSGNTIYF. For the CDR3, the DNA is TGTGCCAGCTCACCTCGGGACAGAGTCTCTGGAAACACCATATATTTT. Drawing the rest from reference TRBV18 and TRBJ1-3, the complete variable domain is NAGVMQNPRHLVRRRGQEARLRCSPMKGHSHVYWYRQLPEEGLKFMVYLQKENIIDESGMPKERFSAEFPKEGPSILRIQQVVRGDSAAYFCASSPRDRVSGNTIYFGEGSWLTVV.

This clone is medium-sized by share. V gene TRBV30 combines with J gene TRBJ2-7; D is perhaps TRBD1 (7 bases). CDR3 length: 14 residues. V was pared by 0 bases and J by 5 bases, with 14 bases between. Germline assignment: CDR1 GTSNPN and CDR2 SVGIG (reference sequence). The CDR3 nucleotides read TGTGCCTGGAGTGTAATCAGGGGGGAAAACGAGCAGTACTTC. This gives the protein CAWSVIRGENEQYF.

The rearrangement links TRBV6-5 to TRBJ2-3; no definite D call. Trimming took off 6 bases at V and 3 bases at J, with 13 bases between the two ends. Germline V CDR1 and CDR2: MNHEY, SVGAGI. This CDR3 has 14 residues. The CDR3, as DNA: TGTGCCAGCAGCCCCTATAGAAGAACAGATACGCAGTATTTT. Translation: CASSPYRRTDTQYF.

The J gene is TRBJ1-1, the V gene TRBV4-2; 9 bases are shared with TRBD1. The CDR3 covers 16 residues. V dropped 4 bases and J dropped 5; count of bases not matched to a gene: 11. The germline V gene encodes CDR1 LGHNA and CDR2 YNFKEQ. CDR3 nucleotide sequence: TGTGCCAGCAGCCTCGATACCGGGACAGGGTGGACTGAAGCTTTCTTT. It translates to CASSLDTGTGWTEAFF.

The chain recombines TRBV7-2 with TRBJ2-5; D might be TRBD1 (6 bases). In germline, CDR1 is SGHTA, CDR2 FQGNSA. V dropped 2 bases and J dropped 3 bases, with 22 bases sitting between them. This CDR3 has 18 residues. The CDR3 here is CASSLSSLGGLRKETQYF. CDR3 coding DNA: TGTGCCAGCAGCTTATCATCTTTAGGGGGTCTCAGGAAAGAGACCCAGTACTTC.

The chain joins TRBV7-8 to TRBJ2-2, with 11 bases lining up with TRBD1. Losses at the gene ends were 5 bases for V and 1 base for J; bases not matched to a gene: 6. The germline CDR1 and CDR2 sequences are SGHVS and FQNEAQ. The CDR3 length is 17 residues. In nucleotides, the CDR3 is TGTGCCAGCAGCGCCGGGACAGGGGGGATGAACACCGGGGAGCTGTTTTTT. It is translated as CASSAGTGGMNTGELFF.

The chain is built from TRBV27 and TRBJ1-5, with D maybe TRBD1 (6 bases). The CDR3 loop spans 14 amino acids. Trimming cost V 6 bases and J 6 bases, with 15 bases left between them. The germline V gene has CDR1 MNHEY and CDR2 SMNVEV (reference sequence). The DNA of the CDR3 is TGTGCCAGCAGCCCACTTTCAGGGGTTCAGCCCCAGCATTTT. This sequence encodes CASSPLSGVQPQHF.

The V and J genes are TRBV2 and TRBJ1-4; D not resolved. The CDR3 spans 14 residues. Germline V lookup: CDR1 SNHLY, CDR2 FYNNEI. V was shortened by 7 bases and J by 0 bases, with 9 bases between the two germline ends. For the CDR3, the DNA is TGTGCCAGCACCGAGCTAGCAACTAATGAAAAACTGTTTTTT. Encoded protein: CASTELATNEKLFF.